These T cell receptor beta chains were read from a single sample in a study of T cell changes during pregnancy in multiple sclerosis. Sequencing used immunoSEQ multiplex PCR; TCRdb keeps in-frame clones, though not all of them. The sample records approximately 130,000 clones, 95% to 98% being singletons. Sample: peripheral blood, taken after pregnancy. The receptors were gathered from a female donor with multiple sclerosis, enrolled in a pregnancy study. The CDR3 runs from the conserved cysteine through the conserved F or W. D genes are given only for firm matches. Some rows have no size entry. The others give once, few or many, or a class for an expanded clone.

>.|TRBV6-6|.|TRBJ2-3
TGTGCCAGCCTCGGGGGAGATACGCAGTATTTT
CASLGGDTQYF
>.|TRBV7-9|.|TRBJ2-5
TGTGCCAGCAGCATAGGCGGGCAACAAGAGACCCAGTACTTC
CASSIGGQQETQYF
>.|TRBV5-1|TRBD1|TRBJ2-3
TGCGCCAGCAGCTTAGGGGGACAGGGCACAGATACGCAGTATTTT
CASSLGGQGTDTQYF
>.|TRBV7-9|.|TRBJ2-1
TGTGCCAGCAGCTTACACCCCCGGTATGAGCAGTTCTTC
CASSLHPRYEQFF
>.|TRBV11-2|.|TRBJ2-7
TGTGCCAGCAGCCCCGGCCAGGGGCGGCGGCAGTACTTC
CASSPGQGRRQYF
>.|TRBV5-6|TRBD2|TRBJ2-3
TGTGCCAGCAGCTTGTTCGATAGGACTAGCGGGAGAGATACGCAGTATTTT
CASSLFDRTSGRDTQYF
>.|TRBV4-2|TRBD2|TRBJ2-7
TGTGCCAGCAGCCAAGTTAGCTCGGGACTAGCGGTCTACGAGCAGTACTTC
CASSQVSSGLAVYEQYF
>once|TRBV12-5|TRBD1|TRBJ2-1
TGTGCTAGTGGCCTGGGACAGGGGGGAGCCTACAATGAGCAGTTCTTC
CASGLGQGGAYNEQFF
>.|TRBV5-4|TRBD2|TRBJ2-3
TGTGCCAGCAGCTTGAATAGCGGGAACGCGGCCGATACGCAGTATTTT
CASSLNSGNAADTQYF
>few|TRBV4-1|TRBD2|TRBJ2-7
TGCGCCAGCAGCCAGGTCGGGGGGTACGAGCAGTACTTC
CASSQVGGYEQYF
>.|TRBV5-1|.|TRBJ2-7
TGCGCCAGCCGGGCGGGGTCCTACGAGCAGTACTTC
CASRAGSYEQYF
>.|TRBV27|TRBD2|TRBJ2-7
TGTGCCAGCAGTCACACGCTGGGACTAGCGGGGTCCTACGAGCAGTACTTC
CASSHTLGLAGSYEQYF
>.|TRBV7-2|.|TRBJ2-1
TGTGCCAGCAGCTTGAGCGGAAGCTCCTACAATGAGCAGTTCTTC
CASSLSGSSYNEQFF
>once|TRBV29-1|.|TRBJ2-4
TGCAGCGTTAACCCCGCTGGAGGGAAGGGAAACATTCAGTACTTC
CSVNPAGGKGNIQYF
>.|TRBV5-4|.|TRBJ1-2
TGTGCCAGCAGCTTACCTGGGGGCCCCTATGGGGACACCTTC
CASSLPGGPYGDTF
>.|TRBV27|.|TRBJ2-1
TGTGCCAGCAGTTTAGGGGCAAATGAGCAGTTCTTC
CASSLGANEQFF
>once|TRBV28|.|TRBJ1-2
TGTGCCAGCCACGGAGAAACCCCCTATGGCTACACCTTC
CASHGETPYGYTF
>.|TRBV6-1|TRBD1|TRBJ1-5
TGTGCCAGCAGTGACGAGACAGGGGGCTTAGGCAATCAGCCCCAGCATTTT
CASSDETGGLGNQPQHF
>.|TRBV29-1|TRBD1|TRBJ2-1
TGCAGCGCCGTAGGGGGGACAGGGGTTTACAATGAGCAGTTCTTC
CSAVGGTGVYNEQFF
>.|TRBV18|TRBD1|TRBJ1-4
TGTGCCAGCTCACCACGGACAGGGTCAACTGAAAAACTGTTTTTT
CASSPRTGSTEKLFF
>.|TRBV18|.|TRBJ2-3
TGTGCCAGCTCACCACCGGCAGGAACAGATACGCAGTATTTT
CASSPPAGTDTQYF
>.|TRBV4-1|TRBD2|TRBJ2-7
TGCGCCAGCAGCCAAGTGGGGGGGATGCCCTACGAGCAGTACTTC
CASSQVGGMPYEQYF
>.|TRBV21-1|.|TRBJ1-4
TGTGCCAGCAGCAAGGAGACAGGGAGTAAGAATGAAAAACTGTTTTTT
CASSKETGSKNEKLFF
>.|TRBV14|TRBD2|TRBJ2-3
TGTGCCAGCAGGGCTAGCGGGAGAAGCACAGATACGCAGTATTTT
CASRASGRSTDTQYF
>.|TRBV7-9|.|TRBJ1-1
TGTGCCAGCAGGAGGAACACTGAAGCTTTCTTT
CASRRNTEAFF
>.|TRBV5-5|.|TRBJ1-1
TGTGCCAGCAGCTTTCGGGGAGGGGGGATGAACACTGAAGCTTTCTTT
CASSFRGGGMNTEAFF
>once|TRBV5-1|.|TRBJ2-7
TGCGCCAGCAGCTTGGCCTCCCAAACCGGCGAGCAGTACTTC
CASSLASQTGEQYF
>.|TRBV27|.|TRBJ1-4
TGTGCCAGCAGCTATGGGGCTTTTAATGAAAAACTGTTTTTT
CASSYGAFNEKLFF
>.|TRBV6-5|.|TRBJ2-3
TGTGCCAGCAGTTACTGGGAGACTGGCACAGATACGCAGTATTTT
CASSYWETGTDTQYF
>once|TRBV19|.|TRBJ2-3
TGTGCCAGTAGTACCATTTCCACAGATACGCAGTATTTT
CASSTISTDTQYF
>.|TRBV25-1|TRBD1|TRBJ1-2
TGTGCCAGCAGCACGCCAGGGGGCCTCTATGGCTACACCTTC
CASSTPGGLYGYTF
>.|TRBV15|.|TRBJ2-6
TGTGCCACCAGCAGAGGATCGGTGAACTTGGGGGCCAACGTCCTGACTTTC
CATSRGSVNLGANVLTF
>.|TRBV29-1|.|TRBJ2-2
TGCAGCGTTGATGGGGGGTATCAGACCGGGGAGCTGTTTTTT
CSVDGGYQTGELFF
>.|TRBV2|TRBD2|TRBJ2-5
TGTGCCAGCGGCGGAAGCGGGGGTTGGGAGACCCAGTACTTC
CASGGSGGWETQYF
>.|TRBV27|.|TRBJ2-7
TGTGCCAGCAGCTCTTGGTCTGGAGGAGACGAGCAGTACTTC
CASSSWSGGDEQYF
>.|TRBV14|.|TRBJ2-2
TGTGCCAGCAGCCAAACGACCAGACAGTTGGTCGGGGAGCTGTTTTTT
CASSQTTRQLVGELFF
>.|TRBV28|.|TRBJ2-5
TGTGCCAGCCTTGGGGCGGGAACTCTGGAGACCCAGTACTTC
CASLGAGTLETQYF
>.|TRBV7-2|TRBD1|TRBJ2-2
TGTGCCAGCAGCTTAGCAGGGGGCGCAGCGAACACCGGGGAGCTGTTTTTT
CASSLAGGAANTGELFF
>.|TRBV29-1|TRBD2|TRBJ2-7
TGCAGCGTTGGGCTTAGCGGGATGCAGGAGCAGTACTTC
CSVGLSGMQEQYF
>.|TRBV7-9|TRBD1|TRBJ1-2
TGTGCCAGCAGCTTAGGCGAGACAGGGGGCGTTGGCTACACCTTC
CASSLGETGGVGYTF